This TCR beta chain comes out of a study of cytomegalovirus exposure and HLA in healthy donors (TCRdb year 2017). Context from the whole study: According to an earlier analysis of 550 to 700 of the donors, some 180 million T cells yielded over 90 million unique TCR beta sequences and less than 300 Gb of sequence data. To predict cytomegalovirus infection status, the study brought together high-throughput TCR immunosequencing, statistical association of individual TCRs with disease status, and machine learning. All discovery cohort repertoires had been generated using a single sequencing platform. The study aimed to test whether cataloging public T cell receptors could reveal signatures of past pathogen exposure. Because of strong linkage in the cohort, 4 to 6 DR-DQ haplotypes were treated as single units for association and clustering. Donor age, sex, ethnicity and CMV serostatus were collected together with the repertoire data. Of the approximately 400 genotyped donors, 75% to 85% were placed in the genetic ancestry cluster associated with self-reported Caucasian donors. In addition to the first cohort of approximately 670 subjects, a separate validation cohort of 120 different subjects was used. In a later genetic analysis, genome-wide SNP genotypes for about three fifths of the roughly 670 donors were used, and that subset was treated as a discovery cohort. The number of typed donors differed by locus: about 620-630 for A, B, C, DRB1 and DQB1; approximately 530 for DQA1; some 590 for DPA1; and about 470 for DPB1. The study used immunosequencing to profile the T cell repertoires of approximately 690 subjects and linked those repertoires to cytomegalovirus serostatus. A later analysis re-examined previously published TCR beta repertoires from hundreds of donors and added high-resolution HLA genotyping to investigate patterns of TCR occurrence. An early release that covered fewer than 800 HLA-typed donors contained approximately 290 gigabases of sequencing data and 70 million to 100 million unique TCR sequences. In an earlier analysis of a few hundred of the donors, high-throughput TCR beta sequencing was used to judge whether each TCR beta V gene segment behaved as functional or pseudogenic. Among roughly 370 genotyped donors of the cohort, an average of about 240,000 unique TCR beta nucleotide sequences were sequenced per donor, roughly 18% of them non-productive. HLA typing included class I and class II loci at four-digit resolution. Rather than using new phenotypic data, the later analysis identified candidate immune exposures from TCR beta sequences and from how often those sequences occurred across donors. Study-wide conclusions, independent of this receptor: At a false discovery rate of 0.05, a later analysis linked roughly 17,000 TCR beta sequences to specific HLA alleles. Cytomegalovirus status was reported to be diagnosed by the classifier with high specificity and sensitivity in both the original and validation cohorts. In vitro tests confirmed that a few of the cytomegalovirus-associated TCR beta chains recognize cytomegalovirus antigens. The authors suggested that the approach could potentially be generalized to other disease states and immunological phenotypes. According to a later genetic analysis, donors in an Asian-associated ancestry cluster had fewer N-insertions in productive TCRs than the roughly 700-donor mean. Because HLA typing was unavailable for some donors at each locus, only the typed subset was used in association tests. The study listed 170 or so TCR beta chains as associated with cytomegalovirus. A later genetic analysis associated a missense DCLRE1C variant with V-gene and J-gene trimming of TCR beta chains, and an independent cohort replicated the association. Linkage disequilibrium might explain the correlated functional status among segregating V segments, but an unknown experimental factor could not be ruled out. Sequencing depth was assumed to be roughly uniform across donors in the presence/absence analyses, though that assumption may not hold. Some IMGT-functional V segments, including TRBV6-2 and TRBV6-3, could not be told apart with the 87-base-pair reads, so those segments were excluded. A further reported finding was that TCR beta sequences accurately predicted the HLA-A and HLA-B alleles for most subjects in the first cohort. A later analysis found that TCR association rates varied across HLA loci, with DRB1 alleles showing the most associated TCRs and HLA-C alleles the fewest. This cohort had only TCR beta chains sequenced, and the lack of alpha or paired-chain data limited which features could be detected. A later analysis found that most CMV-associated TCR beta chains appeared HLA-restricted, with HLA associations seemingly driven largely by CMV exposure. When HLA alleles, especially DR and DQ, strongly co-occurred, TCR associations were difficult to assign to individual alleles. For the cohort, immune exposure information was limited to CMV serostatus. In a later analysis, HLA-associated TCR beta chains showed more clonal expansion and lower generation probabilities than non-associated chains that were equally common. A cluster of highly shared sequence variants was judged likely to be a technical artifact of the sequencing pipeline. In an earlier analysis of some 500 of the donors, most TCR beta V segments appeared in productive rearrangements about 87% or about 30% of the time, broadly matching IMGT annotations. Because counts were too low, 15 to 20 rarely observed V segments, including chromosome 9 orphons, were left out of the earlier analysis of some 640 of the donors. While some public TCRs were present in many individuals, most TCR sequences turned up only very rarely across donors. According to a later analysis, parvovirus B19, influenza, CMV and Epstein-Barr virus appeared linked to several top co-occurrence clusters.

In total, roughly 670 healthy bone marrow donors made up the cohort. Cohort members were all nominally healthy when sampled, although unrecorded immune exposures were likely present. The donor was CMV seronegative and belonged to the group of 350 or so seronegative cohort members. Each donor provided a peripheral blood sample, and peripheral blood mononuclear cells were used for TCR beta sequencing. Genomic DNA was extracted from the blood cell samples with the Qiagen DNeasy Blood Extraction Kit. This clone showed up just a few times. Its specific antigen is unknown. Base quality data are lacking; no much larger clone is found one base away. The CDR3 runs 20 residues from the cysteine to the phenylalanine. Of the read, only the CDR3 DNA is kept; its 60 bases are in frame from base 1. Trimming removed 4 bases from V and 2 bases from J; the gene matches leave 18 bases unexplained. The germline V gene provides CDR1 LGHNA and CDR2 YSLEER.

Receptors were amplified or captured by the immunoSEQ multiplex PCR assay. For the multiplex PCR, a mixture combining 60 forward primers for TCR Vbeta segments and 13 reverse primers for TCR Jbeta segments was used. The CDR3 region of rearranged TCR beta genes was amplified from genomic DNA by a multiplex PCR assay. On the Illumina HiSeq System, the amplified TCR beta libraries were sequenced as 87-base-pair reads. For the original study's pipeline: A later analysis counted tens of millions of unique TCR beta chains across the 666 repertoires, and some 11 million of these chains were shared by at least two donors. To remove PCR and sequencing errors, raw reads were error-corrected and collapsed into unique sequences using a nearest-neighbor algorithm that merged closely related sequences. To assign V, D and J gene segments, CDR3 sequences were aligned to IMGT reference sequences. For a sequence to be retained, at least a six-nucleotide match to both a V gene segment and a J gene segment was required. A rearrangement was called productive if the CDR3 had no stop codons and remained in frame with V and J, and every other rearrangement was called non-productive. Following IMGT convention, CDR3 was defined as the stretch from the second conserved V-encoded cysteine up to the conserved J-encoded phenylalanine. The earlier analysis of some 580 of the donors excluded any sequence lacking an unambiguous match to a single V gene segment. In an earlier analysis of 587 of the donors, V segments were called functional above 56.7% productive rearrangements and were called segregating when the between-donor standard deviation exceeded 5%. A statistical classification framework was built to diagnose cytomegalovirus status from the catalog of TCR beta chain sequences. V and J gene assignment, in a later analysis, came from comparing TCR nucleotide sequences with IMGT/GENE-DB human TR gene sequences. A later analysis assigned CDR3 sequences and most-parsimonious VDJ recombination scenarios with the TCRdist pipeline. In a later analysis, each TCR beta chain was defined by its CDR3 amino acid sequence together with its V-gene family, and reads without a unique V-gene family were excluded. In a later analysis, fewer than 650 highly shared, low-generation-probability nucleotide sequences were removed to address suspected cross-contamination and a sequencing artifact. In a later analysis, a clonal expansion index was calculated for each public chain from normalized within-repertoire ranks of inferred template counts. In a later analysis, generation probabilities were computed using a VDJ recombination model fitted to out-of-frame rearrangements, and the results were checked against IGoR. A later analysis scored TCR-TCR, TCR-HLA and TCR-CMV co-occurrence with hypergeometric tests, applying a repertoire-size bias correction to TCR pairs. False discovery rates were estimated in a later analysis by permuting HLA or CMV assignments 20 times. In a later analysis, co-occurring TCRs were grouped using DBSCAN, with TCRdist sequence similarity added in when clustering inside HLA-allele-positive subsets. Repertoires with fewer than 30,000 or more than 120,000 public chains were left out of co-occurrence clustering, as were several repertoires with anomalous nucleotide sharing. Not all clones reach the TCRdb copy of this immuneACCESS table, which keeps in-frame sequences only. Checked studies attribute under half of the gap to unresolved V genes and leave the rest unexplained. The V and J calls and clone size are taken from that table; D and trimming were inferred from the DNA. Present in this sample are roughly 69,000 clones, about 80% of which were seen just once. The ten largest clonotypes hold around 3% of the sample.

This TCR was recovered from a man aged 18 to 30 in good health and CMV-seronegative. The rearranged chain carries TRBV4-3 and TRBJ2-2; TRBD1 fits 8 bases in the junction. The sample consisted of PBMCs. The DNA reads TGCGCCAGCAGCCGCGCAATTCCGGACAGGGCCAGCCCAAACACCGGGGAGCTGTTTTTT. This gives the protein CASSRAIPDRASPNTGELFF.